The rows below give T cell receptor beta chains drawn from one sample of a study of cytomegalovirus exposure and HLA in healthy donors. The protocol was immunoSEQ multiplex PCR, while the TCRdb copy is restricted to in-frame clones and leaves out a portion. The sample has about 180,000 clones; 75% to 85% are singletons. What was sequenced was PBMCs. These receptors were collected from a man between 18 and 29 years old in good health and CMV-seronegative. CDR3s include the opening cysteine and the closing phenylalanine or tryptophan. The D gene is left open where the match is weak. A clone size is listed for some rows: how often the clone was seen (once, few, many), or a class if it is expanded.

CDR3nt: TGCGCCAGCAGCTTGGCCAGGGACTACGAGCAGTACTTC; CDR3aa: CASSLARDYEQYF; j_gene: TRBJ2-7; abundance: NA; d_gene: NA; v_gene: TRBV5-1
CDR3nt: TGCAGCGTCGTGGACAGGGCCCCCCAAGAGACCCAGTACTTC; CDR3aa: CSVVDRAPQETQYF; j_gene: TRBJ2-5; abundance: NA; d_gene: TRBD1; v_gene: TRBV29-1
CDR3nt: NA; CDR3aa: CASTSGGLMNTEAFF; j_gene: TRBJ1-1; abundance: NA; d_gene: NA; v_gene: TRBV19
CDR3nt: TGTGCCATGCCGAGGGGCGGGGGGATTCTCTCCTACGAGCAGTACTTC; CDR3aa: CAMPRGGGILSYEQYF; j_gene: TRBJ2-7; abundance: few; d_gene: TRBD2; v_gene: TRBV10-3
CDR3nt: TGTGCCAGCAGTTTATACAGGGGGCCCTACGAGCAGTACTTC; CDR3aa: CASSLYRGPYEQYF; j_gene: TRBJ2-7; abundance: NA; d_gene: TRBD1; v_gene: TRBV27
CDR3nt: TGTGCCTGGAGTGTAATCGGGGGAGGAGGAACCGGGGAGCTGTTTTTT; CDR3aa: CAWSVIGGGGTGELFF; j_gene: TRBJ2-2; abundance: NA; d_gene: NA; v_gene: TRBV30
CDR3nt: TGTGCCAGCCCACAGGGGGACCTTGAAGCTTTCTTT; CDR3aa: CASPQGDLEAFF; j_gene: TRBJ1-1; abundance: few; d_gene: TRBD1; v_gene: TRBV2
CDR3nt: TGTGCCACCAGCAGAGATGGTACGGGAGGGAATGGCTACACCTTC; CDR3aa: CATSRDGTGGNGYTF; j_gene: TRBJ1-2; abundance: once; d_gene: NA; v_gene: TRBV15
CDR3nt: TGTGCCAGCAGCTTAGGGGACAGACCGGGGACACCCCTCCACTTT; CDR3aa: CASSLGDRPGTPLHF; j_gene: TRBJ1-6; abundance: NA; d_gene: TRBD1; v_gene: TRBV11-2
CDR3nt: TGTGCCTCTCGTGGGACAGGGAGCACAGATACGCAGTATTTT; CDR3aa: CASRGTGSTDTQYF; j_gene: TRBJ2-3; abundance: NA; d_gene: TRBD1; v_gene: TRBV7-9
CDR3nt: TGTGCCTGGAGTCAGGGGATCGGCTCCTACGAGCAGTACTTC; CDR3aa: CAWSQGIGSYEQYF; j_gene: TRBJ2-7; abundance: NA; d_gene: NA; v_gene: TRBV30
CDR3nt: TGCGCCAGCAGCTGGGAAAAGCGGGGGGGCCGGGATACGCAGTATTTT; CDR3aa: CASSWEKRGGRDTQYF; j_gene: TRBJ2-3; abundance: NA; d_gene: TRBD2; v_gene: TRBV5-1
CDR3nt: TGTGCCAGCGAGGCGGGGGGCGACACCGGGGAGCTGTTTTTT; CDR3aa: CASEAGGDTGELFF; j_gene: TRBJ2-2; abundance: NA; d_gene: TRBD2; v_gene: TRBV6-1
CDR3nt: TGCACCAGCAGCCACGGTCCCAGGTTCAACTATGGCTACACCTTC; CDR3aa: CTSSHGPRFNYGYTF; j_gene: TRBJ1-2; abundance: NA; d_gene: NA; v_gene: TRBV1
CDR3nt: TGTGCCTGGAGCTCAAACCCCGGGACTGAAGCCTTCTTT; CDR3aa: CAWSSNPGTEAFF; j_gene: TRBJ1-1; abundance: NA; d_gene: NA; v_gene: TRBV30
CDR3nt: TGCGCCAGCAGCCTGGGACGGACATACAATGAGCAGTTCTTC; CDR3aa: CASSLGRTYNEQFF; j_gene: TRBJ2-1; abundance: NA; d_gene: NA; v_gene: TRBV5-1
CDR3nt: TGTGCCAGCAGCCACATTGGGAGCCCAGATACGCAGTATTTT; CDR3aa: CASSHIGSPDTQYF; j_gene: TRBJ2-3; abundance: once; d_gene: NA; v_gene: TRBV4-2